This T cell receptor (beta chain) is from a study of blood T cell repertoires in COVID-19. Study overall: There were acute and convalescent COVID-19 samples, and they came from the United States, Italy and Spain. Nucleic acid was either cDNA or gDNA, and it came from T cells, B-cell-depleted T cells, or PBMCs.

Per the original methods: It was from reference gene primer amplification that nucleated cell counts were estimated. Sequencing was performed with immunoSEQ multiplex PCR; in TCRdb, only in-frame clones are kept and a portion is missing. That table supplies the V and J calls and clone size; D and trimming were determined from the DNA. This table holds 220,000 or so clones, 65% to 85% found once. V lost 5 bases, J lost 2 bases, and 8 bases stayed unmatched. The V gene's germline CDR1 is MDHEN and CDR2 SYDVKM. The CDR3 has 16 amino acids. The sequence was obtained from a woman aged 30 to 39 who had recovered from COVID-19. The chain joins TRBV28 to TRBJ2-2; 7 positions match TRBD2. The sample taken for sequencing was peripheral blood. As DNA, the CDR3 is TGTGCCAGCAGTCTAACGGGACTACCCAACACCGGGGAGCTGTTTTTT. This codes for CASSLTGLPNTGELFF. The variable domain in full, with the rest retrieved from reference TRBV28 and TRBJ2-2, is DVKVTQSSRYLVKRTGEKVFLECVQDMDHENMFWYRQDPGLGLRLIYFSYDVKMKEKGDIPEGYSVSREKKERFSLILESASTNQTSMYLCASSLTGLPNTGELFFGEGSRLTVL.